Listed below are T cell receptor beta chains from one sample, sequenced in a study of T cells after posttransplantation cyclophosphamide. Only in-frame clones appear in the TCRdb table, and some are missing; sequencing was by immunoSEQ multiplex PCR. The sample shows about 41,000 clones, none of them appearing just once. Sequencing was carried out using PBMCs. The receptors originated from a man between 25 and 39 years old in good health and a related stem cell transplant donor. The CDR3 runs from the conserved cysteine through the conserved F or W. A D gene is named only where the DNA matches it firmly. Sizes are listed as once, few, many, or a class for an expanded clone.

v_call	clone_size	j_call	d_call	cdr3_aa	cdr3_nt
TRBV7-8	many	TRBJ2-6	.	CASSLMGGVRSGANVLTF	TGTGCCAGCAGCTTAATGGGCGGGGTCAGGTCTGGGGCCAACGTCCTGACTTTC
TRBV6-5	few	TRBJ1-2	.	CASSYSRILNGYTF	TGTGCCAGCAGTTACTCGCGGATTCTGAATGGCTACACCTTC
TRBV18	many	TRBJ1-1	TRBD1	CASSRDRNTEAFF	TGTGCCAGCTCAAGGGACAGGAACACTGAAGCTTTCTTT
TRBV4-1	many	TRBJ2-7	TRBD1	CASSQHSGTVSYEQYF	TGCGCCAGCAGCCAGCATTCCGGGACAGTCTCCTACGAGCAGTACTTC
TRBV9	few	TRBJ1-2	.	CASSHAGGARGYTF	TGTGCCAGCTCCCATGCGGGGGGCGCGAGGGGCTACACCTTC
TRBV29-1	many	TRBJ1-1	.	CSVTQAWNTEAFF	TGCAGCGTGACCCAGGCGTGGAACACTGAAGCTTTCTTT
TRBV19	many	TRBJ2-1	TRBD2	CASSSFLITSGLYNEQFF	TGTGCCAGTTCGTCCTTCCTCATTACTAGCGGACTCTACAATGAGCAGTTCTTC
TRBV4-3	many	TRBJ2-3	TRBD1	CASSHDRGRTDTQYF	TGCGCCAGCAGCCACGACAGGGGGCGAACAGATACGCAGTATTTT
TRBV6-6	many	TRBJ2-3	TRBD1	CASSYGQGPDTQYF	TGTGCCAGCAGTTATGGACAGGGGCCAGATACGCAGTATTTT
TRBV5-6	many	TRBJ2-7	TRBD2	CASSFSGGGYEQYF	TGTGCCAGCAGCTTTAGCGGGGGTGGCTACGAGCAGTACTTC
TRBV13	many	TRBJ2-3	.	CASSLRGGFGTDTQYF	TGTGCCAGCAGCTTAAGGGGGGGGTTTGGCACAGATACGCAGTATTTT
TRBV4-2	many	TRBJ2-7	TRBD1	CASSQGTGVSSYEQYF	TGTGCCAGCAGCCAAGGGACAGGGGTCAGCTCCTACGAGCAGTACTTC
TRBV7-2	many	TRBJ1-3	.	CASSSRDTSGNTIYF	TGTGCCAGCAGCTCCCGGGACACCTCTGGAAACACCATATATTTT
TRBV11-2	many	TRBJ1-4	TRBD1	CASSPGQGRGEKLFF	TGTGCCAGCAGCCCAGGACAGGGCCGGGGTGAAAAACTGTTTTTT
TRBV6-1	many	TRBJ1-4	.	CASSDSRPGKLFF	TGTGCCAGCAGTGACTCCCGACCGGGAAAACTGTTTTTT
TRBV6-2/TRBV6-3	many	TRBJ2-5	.	CASAPGETQYF	TGTGCCAGCGCCCCGGGGGAGACCCAGTACTTC
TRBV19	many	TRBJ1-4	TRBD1	CASSTGTGAFNEKLFF	TGTGCCAGTAGTACCGGGACAGGGGCGTTTAATGAAAAACTGTTTTTT
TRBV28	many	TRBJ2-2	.	CASNTPGGTGELFF	TGTGCCAGCAATACTCCTGGGGGGACCGGGGAGCTGTTTTTT